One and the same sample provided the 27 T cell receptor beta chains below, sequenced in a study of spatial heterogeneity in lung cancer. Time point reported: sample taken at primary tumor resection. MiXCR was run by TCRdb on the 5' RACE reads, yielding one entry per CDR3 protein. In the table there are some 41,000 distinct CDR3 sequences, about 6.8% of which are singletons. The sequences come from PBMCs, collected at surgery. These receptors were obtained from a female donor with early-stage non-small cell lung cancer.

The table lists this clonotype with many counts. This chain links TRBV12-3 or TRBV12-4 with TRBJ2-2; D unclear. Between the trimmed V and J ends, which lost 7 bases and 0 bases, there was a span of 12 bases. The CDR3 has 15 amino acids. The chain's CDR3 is CASNPTRTNTGELFF. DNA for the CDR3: TGTGCCAGCAACCCGACACGTACGAACACCGGGGAGCTGTTTTTT.

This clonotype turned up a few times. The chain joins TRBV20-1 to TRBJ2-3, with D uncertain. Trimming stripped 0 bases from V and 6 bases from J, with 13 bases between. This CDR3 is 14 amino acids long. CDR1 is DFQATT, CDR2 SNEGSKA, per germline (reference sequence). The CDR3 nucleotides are TGCAGTGCTAGAGAGGTCTCGCCCACCGATACGCAGTATTTT. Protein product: CSAREVSPTDTQYF.

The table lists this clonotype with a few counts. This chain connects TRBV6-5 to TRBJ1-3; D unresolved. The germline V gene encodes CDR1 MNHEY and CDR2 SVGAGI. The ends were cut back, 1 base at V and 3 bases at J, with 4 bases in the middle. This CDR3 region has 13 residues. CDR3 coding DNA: TGTGCCAGCAGTTACTTCGGTGGAAACACCATATATTTT. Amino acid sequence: CASSYFGGNTIYF.

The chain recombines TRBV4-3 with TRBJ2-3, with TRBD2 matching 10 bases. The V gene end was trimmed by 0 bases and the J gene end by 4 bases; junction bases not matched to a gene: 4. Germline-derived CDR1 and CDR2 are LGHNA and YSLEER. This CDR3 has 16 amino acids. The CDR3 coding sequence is TGCGCCAGCAGCCAAGACCCTAGCGGGAGACCAGATACGCAGTATTTT. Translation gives CASSQDPSGRPDTQYF.

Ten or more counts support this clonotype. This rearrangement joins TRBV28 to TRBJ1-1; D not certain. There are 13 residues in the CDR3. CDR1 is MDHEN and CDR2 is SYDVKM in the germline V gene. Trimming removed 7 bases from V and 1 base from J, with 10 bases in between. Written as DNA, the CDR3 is TGTGCCAGCATGAGGCAGCCGAACACTGAAGCTTTCTTT. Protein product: CASMRQPNTEAFF. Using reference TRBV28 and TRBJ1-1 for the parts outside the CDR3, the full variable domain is DVKVTQSSRYLVKRTGEKVFLECVQDMDHENMFWYRQDPGLGLRLIYFSYDVKMKEKGDIPEGYSVSREKKERFSLILESASTNQTSMYLCASMRQPNTEAFFGQGTRLTVV.

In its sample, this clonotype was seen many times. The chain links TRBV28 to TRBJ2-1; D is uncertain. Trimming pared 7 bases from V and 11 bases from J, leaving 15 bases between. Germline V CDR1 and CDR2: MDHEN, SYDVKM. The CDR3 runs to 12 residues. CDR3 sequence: CASNIVGGKQFF. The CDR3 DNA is TGTGCCAGCAACATAGTCGGCGGTAAGCAGTTCTTC. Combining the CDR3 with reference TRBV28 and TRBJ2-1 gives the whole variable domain DVKVTQSSRYLVKRTGEKVFLECVQDMDHENMFWYRQDPGLGLRLIYFSYDVKMKEKGDIPEGYSVSREKKERFSLILESASTNQTSMYLCASNIVGGKQFFGPGTRLTVL.

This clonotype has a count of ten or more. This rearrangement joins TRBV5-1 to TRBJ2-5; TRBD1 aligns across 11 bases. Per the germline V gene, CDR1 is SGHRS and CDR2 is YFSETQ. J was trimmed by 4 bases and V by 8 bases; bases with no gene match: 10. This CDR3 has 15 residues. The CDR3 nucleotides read TGCGCCAGTACCCCCGGGACAGGGGGGAGAGAGACCCAGTACTTC. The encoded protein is CASTPGTGGRETQYF. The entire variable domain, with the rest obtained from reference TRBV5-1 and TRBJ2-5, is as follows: KAGVTQTPRYLIKTRGQQVTLSCSPISGHRSVSWYQQTPGQGLQFLFEYFSETQRNKGNFPGRFSGRQFSNSRSEMNVSTLELGDSALYLCASTPGTGGRETQYFGPGTRLLVL.

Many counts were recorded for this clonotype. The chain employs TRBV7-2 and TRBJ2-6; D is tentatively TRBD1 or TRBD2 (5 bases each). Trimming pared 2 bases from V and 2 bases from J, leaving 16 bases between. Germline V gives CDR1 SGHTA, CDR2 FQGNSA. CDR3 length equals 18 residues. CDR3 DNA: TGTGCCAGCAGCTTATATGGGACGCCTACCCCTGGGGCCAACGTCCTGACTTTC. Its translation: CASSLYGTPTPGANVLTF.

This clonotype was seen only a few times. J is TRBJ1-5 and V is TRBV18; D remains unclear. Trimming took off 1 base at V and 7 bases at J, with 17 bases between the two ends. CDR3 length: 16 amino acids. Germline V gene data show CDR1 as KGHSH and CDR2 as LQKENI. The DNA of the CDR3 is TGTGCCAGCTCACCACTCTCCTCTGACGAAAGACAGCCCCAGCATTTT. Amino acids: CASSPLSSDERQPQHF.

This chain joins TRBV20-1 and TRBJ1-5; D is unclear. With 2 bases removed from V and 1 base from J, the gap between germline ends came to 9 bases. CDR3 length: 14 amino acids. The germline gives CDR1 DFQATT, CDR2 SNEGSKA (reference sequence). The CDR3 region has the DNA TGCAGTGCTAGACGAAGATTGAGCAATCAGCCCCAGCATTTT. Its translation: CSARRRLSNQPQHF.

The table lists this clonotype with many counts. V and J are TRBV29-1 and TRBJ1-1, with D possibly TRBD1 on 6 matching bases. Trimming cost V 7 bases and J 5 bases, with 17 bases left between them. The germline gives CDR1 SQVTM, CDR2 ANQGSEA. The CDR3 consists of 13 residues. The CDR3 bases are TGCAGCGGCCAAGACAGGCCTCCAACTGAAGCTTTCTTT. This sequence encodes CSGQDRPPTEAFF. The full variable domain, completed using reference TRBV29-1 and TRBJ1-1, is SAVISQKPSRDICQRGTSLTIQCQVDSQVTMMFWYRQQPGQSLTLIATANQGSEATYESGFVIDKFPISRPNLTFSTLTVSNMSPEDSSIYLCSGQDRPPTEAFFGQGTRLTVV.

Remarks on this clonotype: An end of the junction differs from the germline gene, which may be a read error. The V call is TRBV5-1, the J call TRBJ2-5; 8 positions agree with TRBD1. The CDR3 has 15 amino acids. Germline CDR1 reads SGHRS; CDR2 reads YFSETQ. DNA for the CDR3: TGTGCCAGCAGCTTCCCAGGGGGCCCCCAGGAGACCCAGTACTTC. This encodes CASSFPGGPQETQYF.

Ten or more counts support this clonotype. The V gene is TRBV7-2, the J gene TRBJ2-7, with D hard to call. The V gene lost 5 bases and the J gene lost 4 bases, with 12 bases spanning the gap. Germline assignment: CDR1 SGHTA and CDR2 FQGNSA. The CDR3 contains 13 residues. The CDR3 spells CASSPRPDYEQYF. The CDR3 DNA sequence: TGTGCCAGCAGCCCAAGGCCAGATTACGAGCAGTACTTC.

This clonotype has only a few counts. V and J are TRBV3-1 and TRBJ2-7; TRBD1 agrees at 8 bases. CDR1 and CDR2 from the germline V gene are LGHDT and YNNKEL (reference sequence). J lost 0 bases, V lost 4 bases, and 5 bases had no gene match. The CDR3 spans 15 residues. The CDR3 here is CASSRPGTGSYEQYF. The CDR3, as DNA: TGTGCCAGCAGCCGACCCGGGACAGGCTCCTACGAGCAGTACTTC.

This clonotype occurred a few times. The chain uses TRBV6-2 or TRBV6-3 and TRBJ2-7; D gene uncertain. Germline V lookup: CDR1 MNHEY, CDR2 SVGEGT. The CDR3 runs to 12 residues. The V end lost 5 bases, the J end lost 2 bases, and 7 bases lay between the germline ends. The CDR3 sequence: CASSAQAYEQYF. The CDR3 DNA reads TGTGCCAGCAGTGCCCAGGCCTACGAGCAGTACTTC.

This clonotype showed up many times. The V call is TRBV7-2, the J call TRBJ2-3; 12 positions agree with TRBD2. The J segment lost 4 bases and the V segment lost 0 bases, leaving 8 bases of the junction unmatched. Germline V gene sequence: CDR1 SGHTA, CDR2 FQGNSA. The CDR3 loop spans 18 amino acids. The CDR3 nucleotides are TGTGCCAGCAGCTTAGCGCGGGCTAGCGGGGGGGCCTCAGATACGCAGTATTTT. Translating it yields CASSLARASGGASDTQYF. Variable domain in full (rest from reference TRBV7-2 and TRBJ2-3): GAGVSQSPSNKVTEKGKDVELRCDPISGHTALYWYRQSLGQGLEFLIYFQGNSAPDKSGLPSDRFSAERTGGSVSTLTIQRTQQEDSAVYLCASSLARASGGASDTQYFGPGTRLTVL.

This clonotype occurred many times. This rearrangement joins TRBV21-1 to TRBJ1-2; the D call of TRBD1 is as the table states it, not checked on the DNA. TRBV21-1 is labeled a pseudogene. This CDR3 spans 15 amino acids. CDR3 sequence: CASRTGKGPNYGYTF. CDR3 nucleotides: TGTGCCAGCAGAACCGGGAAGGGGCCGAACTATGGCTACACCTTC.

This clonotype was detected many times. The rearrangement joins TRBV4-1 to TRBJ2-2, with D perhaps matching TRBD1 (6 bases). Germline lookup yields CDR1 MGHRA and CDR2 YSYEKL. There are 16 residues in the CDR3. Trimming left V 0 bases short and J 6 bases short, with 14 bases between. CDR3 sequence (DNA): TGCGCCAGCAGCCAAGATCAGGGGCAGCGGTCCGGGGAGCTGTTTTTT. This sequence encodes CASSQDQGQRSGELFF.

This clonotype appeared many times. CDR3 residues: CASTVHQGGYTF. The CDR3 nucleotides are TGTGCCAGCACCGTCCACCAAGGTGGCTACACCTTC. The chain employs TRBV7-9 and TRBJ1-2; D is uncertain. The CDR3 loop spans 12 amino acids. Trimming took off 7 bases at V and 7 bases at J, with 13 bases between the two ends. Germline V gene data show CDR1 as SEHNR and CDR2 as FQNEAQ (reference sequence).

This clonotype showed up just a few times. The CDR3 nucleotides are TGTGCTAGTGGTTTGGGCCGCACTGAAGCTTTCTTT. Encoded protein: CASGLGRTEAFF. This chain joins TRBV12-5 and TRBJ1-1; D call uncertain. The CDR3 has 12 residues. The germline V gene encodes CDR1 LGHNT and CDR2 FRNRAP. V shed 1 base and J shed 4 bases, with 4 bases lying between them.

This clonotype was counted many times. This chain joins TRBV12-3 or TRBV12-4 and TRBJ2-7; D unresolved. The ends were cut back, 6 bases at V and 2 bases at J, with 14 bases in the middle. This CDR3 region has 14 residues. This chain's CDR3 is CASSNGPAPYEQYF. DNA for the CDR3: TGTGCCAGCAGCAACGGTCCGGCCCCCTACGAGCAGTACTTC.

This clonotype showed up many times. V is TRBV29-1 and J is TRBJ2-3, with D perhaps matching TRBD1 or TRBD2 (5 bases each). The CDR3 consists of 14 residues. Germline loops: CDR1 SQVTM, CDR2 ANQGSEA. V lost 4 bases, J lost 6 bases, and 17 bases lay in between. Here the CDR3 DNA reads TGCAGCGTTGGGGGACCCGGGGTAGGGGATACGCAGTATTTT. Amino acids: CSVGGPGVGDTQYF.

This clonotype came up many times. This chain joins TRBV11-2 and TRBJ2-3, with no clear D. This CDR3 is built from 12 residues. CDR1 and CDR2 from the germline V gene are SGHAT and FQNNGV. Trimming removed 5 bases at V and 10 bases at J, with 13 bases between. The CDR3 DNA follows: TGTGCCAGCAGCCTCGACCGGGTCCCGCAGTATTTT. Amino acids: CASSLDRVPQYF.

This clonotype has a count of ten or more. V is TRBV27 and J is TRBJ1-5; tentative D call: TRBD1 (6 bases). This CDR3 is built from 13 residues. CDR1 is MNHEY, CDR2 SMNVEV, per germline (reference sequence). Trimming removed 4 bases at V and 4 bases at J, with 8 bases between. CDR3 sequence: CASSWGANQPQHF. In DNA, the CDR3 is TGTGCCAGCAGTTGGGGGGCGAATCAGCCCCAGCATTTT.

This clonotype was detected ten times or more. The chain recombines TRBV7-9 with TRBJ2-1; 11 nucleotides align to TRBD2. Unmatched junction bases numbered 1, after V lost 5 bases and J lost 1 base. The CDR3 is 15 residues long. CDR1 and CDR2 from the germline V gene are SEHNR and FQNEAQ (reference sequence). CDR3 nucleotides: TGTGCCAGCAGCCGGACTAGCGGGTCCTACAATGAGCAGTTCTTC. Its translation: CASSRTSGSYNEQFF.

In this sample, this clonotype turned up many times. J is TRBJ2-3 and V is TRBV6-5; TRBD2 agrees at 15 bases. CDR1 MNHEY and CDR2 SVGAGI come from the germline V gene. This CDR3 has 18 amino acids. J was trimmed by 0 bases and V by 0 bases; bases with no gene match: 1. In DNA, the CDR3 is TGTGCCAGCAGTTACTCGGGACTAGCGGGGGGAAGCACAGATACGCAGTATTTT. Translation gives CASSYSGLAGGSTDTQYF.

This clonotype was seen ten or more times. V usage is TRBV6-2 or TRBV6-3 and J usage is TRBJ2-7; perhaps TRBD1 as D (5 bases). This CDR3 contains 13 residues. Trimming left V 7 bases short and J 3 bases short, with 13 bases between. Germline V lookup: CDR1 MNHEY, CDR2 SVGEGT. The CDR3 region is CASTPTVNYEQYF. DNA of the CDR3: TGTGCCAGCACCCCGACAGTAAACTACGAGCAGTACTTC.